This T cell receptor (beta chain) appears in the sequencing data of a study of blood T cell repertoires in COVID-19. Study background: COVID-19 samples, acute and convalescent, were from the United States, Italy and Spain.

Germline V gene sequence: CDR1 LNHDA, CDR2 SQIVND (reference sequence). There are 13 residues in the CDR3. The V gene lost 4 bases and the J gene lost 4 bases, with 8 bases spanning the gap. Here immunoSEQ multiplex PCR was the method, and the copy in TCRdb shows in-frame clones only, minus some. Of about 230,000 clones in the sample, 65% to 85% are singletons; the top ten hold less than 5.5%. A remark on this clone: Other DNA sequences in this specimen translate into the identical CDR3.

The rearrangement joins TRBV19 to TRBJ1-5; D might be TRBD1 (6 bases). The TCR was taken from a man aged 50-60 years with active or convalescent COVID-19. The sequenced material came from peripheral blood. The CDR3 nucleotides are TGTGCCAGTAGTACCACAGGGAATCAGCCCCAGCATTTT. Translation gives CASSTTGNQPQHF.